This T cell receptor beta chain was recorded in a study of technical replicates of blood from several donors. With 4 bases removed from V and 11 bases from J, the gap between germline ends came to 9 bases. The CDR3 is 11 amino acids. Per germline, CDR1 LNHDA and CDR2 SQIVND (reference sequence). Profiled with immunoSEQ multiplex PCR; TCRdb holds only in-frame clones, not every one. The sample lists approximately 100,000 clones, approximately 95% occurring once. The receptor was isolated from a human donor in good health. Sequencing was carried out using T cells isolated from PBMCs. V is TRBV19 and J is TRBJ1-5; no clear D. CDR3 amino acids: CASSNVRSQHF. As DNA, the CDR3 is TGTGCCAGTAGTAACGTCCGGTCCCAGCATTTT. Looking up the rest from reference TRBV19 and TRBJ1-5 gives the full variable domain: DGGITQSPKYLFRKEGQNVTLSCEQNLNHDAMYWYRQDPGQGLRLIYYSQIVNDFQKGDIAEGYSVSREKKESFPLTVTSAQKNPTAFYLCASSNVRSQHFGDGTRLSIL.